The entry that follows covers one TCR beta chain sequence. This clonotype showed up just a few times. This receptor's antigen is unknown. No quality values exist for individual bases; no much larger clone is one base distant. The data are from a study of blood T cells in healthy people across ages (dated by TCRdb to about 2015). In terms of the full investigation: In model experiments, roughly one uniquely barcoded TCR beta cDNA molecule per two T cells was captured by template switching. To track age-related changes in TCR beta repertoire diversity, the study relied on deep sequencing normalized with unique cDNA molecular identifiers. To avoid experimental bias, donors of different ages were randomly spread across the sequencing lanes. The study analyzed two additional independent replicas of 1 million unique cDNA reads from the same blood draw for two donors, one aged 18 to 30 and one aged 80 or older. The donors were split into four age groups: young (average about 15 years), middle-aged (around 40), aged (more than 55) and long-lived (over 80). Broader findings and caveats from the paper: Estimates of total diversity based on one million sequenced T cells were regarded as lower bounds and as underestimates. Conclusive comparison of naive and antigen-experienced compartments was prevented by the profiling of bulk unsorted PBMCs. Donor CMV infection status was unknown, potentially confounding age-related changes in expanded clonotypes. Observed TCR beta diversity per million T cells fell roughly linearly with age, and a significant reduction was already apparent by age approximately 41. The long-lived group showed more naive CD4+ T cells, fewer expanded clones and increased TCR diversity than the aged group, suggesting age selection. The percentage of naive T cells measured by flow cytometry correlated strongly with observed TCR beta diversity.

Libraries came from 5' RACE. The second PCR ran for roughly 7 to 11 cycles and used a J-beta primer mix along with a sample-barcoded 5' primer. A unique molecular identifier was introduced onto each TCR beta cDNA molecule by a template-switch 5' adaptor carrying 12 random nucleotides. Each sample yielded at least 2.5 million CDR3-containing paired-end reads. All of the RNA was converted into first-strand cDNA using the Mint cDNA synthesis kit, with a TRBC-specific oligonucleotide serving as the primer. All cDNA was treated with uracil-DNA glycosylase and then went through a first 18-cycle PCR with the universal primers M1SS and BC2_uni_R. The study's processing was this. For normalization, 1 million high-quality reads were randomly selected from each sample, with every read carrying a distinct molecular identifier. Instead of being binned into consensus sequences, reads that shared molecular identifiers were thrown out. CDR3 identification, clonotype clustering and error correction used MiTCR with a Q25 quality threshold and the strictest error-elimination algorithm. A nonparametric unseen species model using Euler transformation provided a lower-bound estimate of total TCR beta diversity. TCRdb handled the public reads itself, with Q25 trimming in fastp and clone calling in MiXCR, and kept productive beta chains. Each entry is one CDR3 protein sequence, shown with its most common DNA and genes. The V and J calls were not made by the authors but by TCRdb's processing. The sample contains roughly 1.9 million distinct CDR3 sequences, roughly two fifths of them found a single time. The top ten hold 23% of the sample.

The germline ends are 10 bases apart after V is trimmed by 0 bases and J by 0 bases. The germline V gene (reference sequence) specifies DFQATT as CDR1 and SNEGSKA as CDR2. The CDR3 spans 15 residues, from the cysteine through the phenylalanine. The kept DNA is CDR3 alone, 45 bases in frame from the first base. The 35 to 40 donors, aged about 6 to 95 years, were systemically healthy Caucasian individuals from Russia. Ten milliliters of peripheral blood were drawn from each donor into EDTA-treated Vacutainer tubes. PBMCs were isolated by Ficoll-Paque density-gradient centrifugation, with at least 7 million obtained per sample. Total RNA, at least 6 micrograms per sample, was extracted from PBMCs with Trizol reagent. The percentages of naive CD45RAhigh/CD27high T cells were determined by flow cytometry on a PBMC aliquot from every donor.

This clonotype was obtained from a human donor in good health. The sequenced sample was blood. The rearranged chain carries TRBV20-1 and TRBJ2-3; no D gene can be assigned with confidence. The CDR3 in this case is CSARDNWGSTDTQYF. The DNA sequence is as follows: TGCAGTGCTAGAGATAATTGGGGAAGCACAGATACGCAGTATTTT.